These T cell receptor beta chains were read from a single sample in a study of HIV-infected children after antiretroviral therapy interruption. TCRdb used MiXCR to reprocess the 3' RACE reads, holding one entry per CDR3 protein. This sample has under 50,000 distinct CDR3 sequences, with 4.3% found just once. The specimen was CD45RA+ CD4+ T cells from PBMCs, pooled from several time points, collected from a donor given antiretroviral therapy, either interrupted or continuous. These receptors all stem from a pool of human donors with HIV. The CDR3 runs from the conserved cysteine through the conserved F or W. A D gene is named only where the DNA matches it firmly. Where a row states a size, it is once, few, many or the class of an expanded clone; other rows omit it.

D	size	J	V	CDR3	DNA
.	many	TRBJ1-2	TRBV29-1	CSVGGNYGYTF	TGCAGCGTTGGGGGCAACTATGGCTACACCTTC
.	many	TRBJ2-3	TRBV20-1	CSTGTSTDTQYF	TGCAGTACCGGGACTAGCACAGATACGCAGTATTTT
.	many	TRBJ1-6	TRBV24-1	CVRCGNSPLHF	TGTGTCAGATGCGGAAATTCACCCCTCCACTTT
TRBD1	.	TRBJ2-3	TRBV29-1	CSVRGQGAVDTQYF	TGCAGCGTGAGGGGACAGGGGGCGGTAGATACGCAGTATTTT
.	many	TRBJ2-7	TRBV12-2	CASRSSQGASSYEQYF	TGTGCAAGTCGCTCGTCGCAGGGGGCGAGCTCCTACGAGCAGTACTTC
TRBD1	many	TRBJ1-5	TRBV29-1	CSTSTGGNQPQHF	TGCAGCACCTCAACAGGGGGGAATCAGCCCCAGCATTTT
.	many	TRBJ1-1	TRBV29-1	CSGSHTEAFF	TGCAGCGGAAGTCACACTGAAGCTTTCTTT
.	many	TRBJ1-1	TRBV9	CASSAQIGGGYTEAFF	TGTGCCAGCAGCGCCCAGATTGGGGGGGGATACACTGAAGCTTTCTTT
.	many	TRBJ2-1	TRBV20-1	CSAGGRHHNEQFF	TGCAGTGCTGGAGGTAGGCACCACAATGAGCAGTTCTTC
TRBD1	many	TRBJ2-3	TRBV12-3/TRBV12-4	CASTGEITDTQYF	TGTGCCTCCACAGGGGAGATCACAGATACGCAGTATTTT
TRBD1	.	TRBJ2-1	TRBV28	CASTPGGTGSNEQFF	TGTGCCAGCACTCCCGGAGGGACAGGGAGTAATGAGCAGTTCTTC
TRBD2	many	TRBJ2-7	TRBV12-3/TRBV12-4	CASSLSGNGIEQYF	TGTGCCAGCAGTTTAAGCGGGAACGGGATCGAGCAGTACTTC
.	many	TRBJ2-5	TRBV2	CASSDRDETQYF	TGTGCCAGCAGTGATAGGGATGAGACCCAGTACTTC